This TCR beta chain was captured in a study of blood T cell repertoires in COVID-19. For the study at large: Sites in the United States, Italy and Spain provided acute and convalescent COVID-19 samples. Sources were T cells, B-cell-depleted T cells, or PBMCs; the material itself was cDNA or gDNA.

Profiled with immunoSEQ multiplex PCR; TCRdb holds only in-frame clones, not every one. The sample consists of some 200,000 clones, 60% to 85% of them appearing once. The sample was peripheral blood. The sequence was obtained from a woman aged 50 to 65 with active or convalescent COVID-19.

The CDR3 DNA reads as TGTGCCAGCAGACCAGACTGGAGCTCCTATAATTCACCCCTCCACTTT. It codes for CASRPDWSSYNSPLHF. The chain employs TRBV2 and TRBJ1-6; D is ambiguous. Trimming shortened V by 6 bases and J by 0 bases, and 12 bases separated the two germline ends. This CDR3 comprises 16 residues. Germline values: CDR1 SNHLY, CDR2 FYNNEI.